This entry features one T cell receptor (beta chain) sequence. This specimen belongs to a study of glioma-infiltrating T cells after dendritic cell vaccination. Whole-study context: Glioblastoma patients came from Phase I and II dendritic cell vaccination trials.

This CDR3 is built from 13 residues. V was shortened by 5 bases and J by 2 bases, with 9 bases between the two germline ends. CDR1 and CDR2 from the germline V gene are SGHVS and FQNEAQ. Indicated time point: after dendritic cell vaccination, including at tumor progression/relapse. All glioblastoma patients lacked an isocitrate dehydrogenase mutation. The table came from immunoSEQ multiplex PCR; TCRdb's copy has only in-frame clones and leaves some out. The data show more than 85,000 clones, with 90% seen just once and roughly 3% held by the top ten. This specimen consisted of blood, obtained after dendritic cell vaccination. This receptor was taken from a human donor with glioblastoma. The chain couples TRBV7-8 to TRBJ1-2; perhaps TRBD1 as D (6 bases). As DNA, the CDR3 is TGTGCCAGCAGCGCCGACAGGAACTATGGCTACACCTTC. Amino acids: CASSADRNYGYTF.